This TCR beta chain was observed in a study of post-analysis software for immune sequencing data. Broader study findings: Higher frequency in patients than in controls was seen for about 5 TRBV segments, with TRBV5-6, TRBV5-1 and TRBV20-1 among them.

As to this clonotype: Its antigen is still unknown.

TCR beta libraries were prepared from cDNA with unique molecular identifiers. One entry per CDR3 protein results from TCRdb running MiXCR on the PCR reads. The table includes about 820,000 distinct CDR3 sequences, approximately 57% detected once. This CDR3 comprises 16 residues. Germline CDR1 SGHRS, CDR2 YFSETQ. The trim removed 3 bases at V and 4 bases at J, leaving 7 bases unmatched. The rearrangement uses TRBV5-1 and TRBJ2-3; TRBD2 agrees at 11 bases. Material for sequencing was blood. The TCR sequence derives from a girl between 5 and 17 years old with multiple sclerosis. The CDR3 region is CASSYGLAGSSDTQYF. Here the CDR3 DNA reads TGCGCCAGCAGCTACGGACTAGCGGGCTCTTCAGATACGCAGTATTTT.